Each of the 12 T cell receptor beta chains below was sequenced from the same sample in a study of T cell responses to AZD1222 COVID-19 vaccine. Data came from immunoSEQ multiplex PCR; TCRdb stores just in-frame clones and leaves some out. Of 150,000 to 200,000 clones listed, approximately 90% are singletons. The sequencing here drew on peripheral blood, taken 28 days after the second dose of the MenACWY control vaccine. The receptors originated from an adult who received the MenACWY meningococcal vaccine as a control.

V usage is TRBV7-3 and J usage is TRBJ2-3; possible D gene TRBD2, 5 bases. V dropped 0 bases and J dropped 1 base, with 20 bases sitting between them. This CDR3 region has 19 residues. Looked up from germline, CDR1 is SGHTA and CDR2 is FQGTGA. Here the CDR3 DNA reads TGTGCCAGCAGCTTAACAGGTGTCTCTAGCTACCTCCGCACAGATACGCAGTATTTT. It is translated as CASSLTGVSSYLRTDTQYF.

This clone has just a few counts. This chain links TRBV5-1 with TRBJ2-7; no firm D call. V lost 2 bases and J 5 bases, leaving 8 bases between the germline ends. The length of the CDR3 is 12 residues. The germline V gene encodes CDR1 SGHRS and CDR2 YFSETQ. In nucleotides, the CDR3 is TGCGCCAGCAGCTTCAATGAACACGAGCAGTACTTC. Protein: CASSFNEHEQYF.

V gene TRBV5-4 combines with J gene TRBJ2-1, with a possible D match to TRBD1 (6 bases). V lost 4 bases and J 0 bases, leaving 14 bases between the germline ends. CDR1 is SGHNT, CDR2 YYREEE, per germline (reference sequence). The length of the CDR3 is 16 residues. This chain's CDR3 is CASSPKTGRSYNEQFF. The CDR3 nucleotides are TGTGCCAGCAGCCCAAAGACAGGCCGCTCCTACAATGAGCAGTTCTTC.

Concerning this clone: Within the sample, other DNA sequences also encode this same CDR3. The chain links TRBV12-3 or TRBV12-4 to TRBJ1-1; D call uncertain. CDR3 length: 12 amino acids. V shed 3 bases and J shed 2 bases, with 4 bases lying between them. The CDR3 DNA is TGTGCCAGCAGTTTTGTCAACACTGAAGCTTTCTTT. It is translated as CASSFVNTEAFF.

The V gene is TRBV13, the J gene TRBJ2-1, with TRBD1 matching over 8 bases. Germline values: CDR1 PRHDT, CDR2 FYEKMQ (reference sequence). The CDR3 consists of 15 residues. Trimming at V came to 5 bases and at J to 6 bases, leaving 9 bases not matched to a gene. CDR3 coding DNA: TGTGCCAGCAGCCTGGGACAGGAGGGTCTCAATGAGCAGTTCTTC. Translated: CASSLGQEGLNEQFF.

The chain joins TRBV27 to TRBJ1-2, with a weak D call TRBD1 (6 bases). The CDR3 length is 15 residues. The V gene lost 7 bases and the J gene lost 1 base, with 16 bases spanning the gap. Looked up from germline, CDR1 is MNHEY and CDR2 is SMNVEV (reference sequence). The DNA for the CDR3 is TGTGCCAGCACCCCTTCTGGGGGCCTTAACTATGGCTACACCTTC. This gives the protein CASTPSGGLNYGYTF.

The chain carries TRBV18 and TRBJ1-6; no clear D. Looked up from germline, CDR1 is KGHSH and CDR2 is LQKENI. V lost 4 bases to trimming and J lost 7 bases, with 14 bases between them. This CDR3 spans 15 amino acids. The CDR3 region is CASSQVGQPNSPLHF. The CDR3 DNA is TGTGCCAGCTCACAAGTAGGGCAGCCGAATTCACCCCTCCACTTT.

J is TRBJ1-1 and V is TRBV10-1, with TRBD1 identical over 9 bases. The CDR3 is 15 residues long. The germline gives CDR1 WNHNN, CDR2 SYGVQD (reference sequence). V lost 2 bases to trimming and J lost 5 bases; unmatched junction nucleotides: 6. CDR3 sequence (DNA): TGCGCCAGCAGTGAGGAGGGACAGGGAGGAACTGAAGCTTTCTTT. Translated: CASSEEGQGGTEAFF.

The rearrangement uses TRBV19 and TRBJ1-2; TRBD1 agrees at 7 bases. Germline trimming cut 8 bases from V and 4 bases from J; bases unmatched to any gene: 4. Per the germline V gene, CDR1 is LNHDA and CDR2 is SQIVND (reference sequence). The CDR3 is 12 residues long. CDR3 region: CASAPGGYGYTF. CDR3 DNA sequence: TGTGCCAGTGCTCCAGGGGGCTATGGCTACACCTTC.

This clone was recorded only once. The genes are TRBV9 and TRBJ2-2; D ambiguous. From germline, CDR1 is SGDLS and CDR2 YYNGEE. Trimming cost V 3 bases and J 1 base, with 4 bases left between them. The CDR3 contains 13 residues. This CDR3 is CASSGENTGELFF. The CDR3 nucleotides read TGTGCCAGCAGCGGCGAGAACACCGGGGAGCTGTTTTTT.

CDR3 in DNA: TGTGCCAGCAGTGCAGGGGGTAGGACTGAAGCTTTCTTT. Its translation is CASSAGGRTEAFF. The rearrangement links TRBV28 to TRBJ1-1; TRBD1 matches at 7 bases. The germline gives CDR1 MDHEN, CDR2 SYDVKM. The V segment lost 5 bases and the J segment 5 bases; nucleotides outside the gene matches: 5. The CDR3 is 13 amino acids.

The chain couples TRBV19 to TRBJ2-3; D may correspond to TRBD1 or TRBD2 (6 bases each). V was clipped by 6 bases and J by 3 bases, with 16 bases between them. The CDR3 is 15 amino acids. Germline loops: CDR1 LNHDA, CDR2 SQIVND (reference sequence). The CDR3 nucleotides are TGTGCCAGTAGGGGCGGGACACCTCTAACAGATACGCAGTATTTT. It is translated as CASRGGTPLTDTQYF.